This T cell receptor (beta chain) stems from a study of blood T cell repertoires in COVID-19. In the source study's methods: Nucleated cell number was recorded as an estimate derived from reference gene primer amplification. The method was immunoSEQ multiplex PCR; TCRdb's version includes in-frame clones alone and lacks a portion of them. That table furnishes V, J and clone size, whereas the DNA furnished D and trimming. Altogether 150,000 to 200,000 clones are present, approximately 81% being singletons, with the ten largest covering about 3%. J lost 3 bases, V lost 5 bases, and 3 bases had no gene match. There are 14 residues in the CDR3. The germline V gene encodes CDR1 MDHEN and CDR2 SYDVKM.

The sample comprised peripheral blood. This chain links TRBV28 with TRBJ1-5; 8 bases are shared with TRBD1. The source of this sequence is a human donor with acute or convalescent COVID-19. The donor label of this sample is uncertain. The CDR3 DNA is TGTGCCAGCAGTAGGACAGGGAACAATCAGCCCCAGCATTTT. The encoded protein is CASSRTGNNQPQHF.